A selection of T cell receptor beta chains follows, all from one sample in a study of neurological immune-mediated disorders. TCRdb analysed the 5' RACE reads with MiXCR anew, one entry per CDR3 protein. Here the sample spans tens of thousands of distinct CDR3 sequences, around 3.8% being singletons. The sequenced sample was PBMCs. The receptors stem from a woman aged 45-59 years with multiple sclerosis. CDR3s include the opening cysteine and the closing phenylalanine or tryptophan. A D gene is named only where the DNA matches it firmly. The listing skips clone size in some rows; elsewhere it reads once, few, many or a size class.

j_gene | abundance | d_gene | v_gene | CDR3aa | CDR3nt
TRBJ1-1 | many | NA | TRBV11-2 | CASSDRDKYRAFF | TGTGCCAGCAGCGACCGGGACAAATATCGAGCTTTCTTT
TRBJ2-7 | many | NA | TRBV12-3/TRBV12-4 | CASSRQGSSYEQYF | TGTGCCTCCTCAAGGCAGGGAAGCTCCTACGAGCAGTACTTC
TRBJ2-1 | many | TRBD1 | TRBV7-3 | CASSPPGTGANEQFF | TGTGCCAGCAGCCCTCCCGGGACAGGGGCCAATGAGCAGTTCTTC
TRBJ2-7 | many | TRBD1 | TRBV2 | CASRRGQGAYEQYF | TGTGCCAGCAGACGCGGACAGGGAGCCTACGAGCAGTACTTC
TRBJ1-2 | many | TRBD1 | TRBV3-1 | CASSPVPGQGENHGYTF | TGTGCCAGCAGCCCCGTCCCGGGACAGGGGGAAAACCATGGCTACACCTTC
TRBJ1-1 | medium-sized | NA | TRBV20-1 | CSARDPQAGNTEAFF | TGCAGTGCTAGAGATCCTCAGGCCGGGAACACTGAAGCTTTCTTT
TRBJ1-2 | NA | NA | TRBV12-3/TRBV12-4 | CASSLVAGYDGYTF | TGTGCCAGCAGTTTAGTAGCAGGGTACGATGGCTACACCTTC
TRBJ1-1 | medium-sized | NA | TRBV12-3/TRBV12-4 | CASSSGPNTEAFF | TGTGCCAGCAGTTCGGGGCCAAACACTGAAGCTTTCTTT
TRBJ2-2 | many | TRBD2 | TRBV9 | CASSVGSGRAGTGELFF | TGTGCCAGCAGCGTAGGTAGCGGGAGGGCCGGCACCGGGGAGCTGTTTTTT
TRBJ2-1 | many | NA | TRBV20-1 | CSAKTWNEQFF | TGCAGTGCTAAAACTTGGAATGAGCAGTTCTTC
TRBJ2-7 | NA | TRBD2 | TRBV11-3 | CASSLAIAGDAEQYF | TGTGCCAGCAGCTTAGCGATTGCGGGAGACGCCGAGCAGTACTTC
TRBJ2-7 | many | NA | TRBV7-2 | CASSAGWGYEQYF | TGTGCCAGCAGCGCTGGGTGGGGCTACGAGCAGTACTTC
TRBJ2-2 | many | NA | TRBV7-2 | CASSLAVNTGELFF | TGTGCCAGCAGCTTAGCGGTGAACACCGGGGAGCTGTTTTTT
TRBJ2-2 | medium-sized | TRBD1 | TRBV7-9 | CASSHDSTDRENTGELFF | TGTGCCAGCAGCCATGATTCCACCGACAGGGAGAACACCGGGGAGCTGTTTTTT
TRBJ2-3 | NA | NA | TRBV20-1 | CSARGGDTQYF | TGCAGTGCTAGAGGGGGAGATACGCAGTATTTT
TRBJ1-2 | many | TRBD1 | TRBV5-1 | CASSLSLWTDRGRTGYTF | TGCGCCAGCAGCTTGTCCCTATGGACTGACAGGGGGCGAACTGGCTACACCTTC
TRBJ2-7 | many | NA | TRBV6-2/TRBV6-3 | CATQRTSSYEQYF | TGTGCCACCCAACGCACGAGCTCCTACGAGCAGTACTTC
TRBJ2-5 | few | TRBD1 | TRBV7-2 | CASSIQGAKETQYF | TGTGCCAGCAGCATACAGGGGGCAAAAGAGACCCAGTACTTC
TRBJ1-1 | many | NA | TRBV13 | CASSDGGKSGNTEAFF | TGTGCCAGCAGCGACGGGGGCAAGTCAGGAAACACTGAAGCTTTCTTT
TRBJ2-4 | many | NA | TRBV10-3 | CATADTENIQYF | TGTGCCACGGCTGACACGGAAAACATTCAGTACTTC
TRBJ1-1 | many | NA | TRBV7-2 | CASSFRTFNTEAFF | TGTGCCAGCAGCTTTCGGACCTTTAACACTGAAGCTTTCTTT
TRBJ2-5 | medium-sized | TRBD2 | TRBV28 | CASSHSGHPQETQYF | TGTGCCAGCAGCCATAGCGGGCATCCACAAGAGACCCAGTACTTC
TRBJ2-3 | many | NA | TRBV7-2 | CASKFPADTQYF | TGTGCCAGTAAGTTTCCGGCGGATACGCAGTATTTT
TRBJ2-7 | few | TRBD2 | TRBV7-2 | CASSFGLATYEQYF | TGTGCCAGCAGCTTCGGACTAGCAACCTACGAGCAGTACTTC
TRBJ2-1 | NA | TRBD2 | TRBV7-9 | CASSSRFSGNYNEQFF | TGTGCCAGCAGCTCAAGGTTTAGCGGGAATTACAATGAGCAGTTCTTC
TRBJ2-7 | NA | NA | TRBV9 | CARRASYEQYF | TGTGCCCGAAGGGCTTCCTACGAGCAGTACTTC
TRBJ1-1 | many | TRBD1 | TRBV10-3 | CAILGQDSPNTEAFF | TGTGCCATTTTGGGACAGGACTCGCCGAACACTGAAGCTTTCTTT
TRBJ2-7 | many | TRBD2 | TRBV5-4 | CASSSSSGSSRRGF | TGTGCCAGCAGCTCCTCTAGCGGGAGTTCCAGAAGGGGCTTC
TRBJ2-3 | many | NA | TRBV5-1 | CASSLEQGESTDTQYF | TGCGCCAGCAGCTTGGAGCAGGGCGAGAGCACAGATACGCAGTATTTT
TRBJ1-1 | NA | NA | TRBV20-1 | CSATRGGDTEAFF | TGCAGTGCTACGCGTGGTGGGGACACTGAAGCTTTCTTT
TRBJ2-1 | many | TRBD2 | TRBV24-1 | CATSDPTLAGGSNEQFF | TGTGCCACCAGTGACCCGACGTTGGCGGGAGGGTCCAATGAGCAGTTCTTC
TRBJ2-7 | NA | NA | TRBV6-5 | CASKGSTIYEQYF | TGTGCCAGCAAGGGGAGTACGATCTACGAGCAGTACTTC
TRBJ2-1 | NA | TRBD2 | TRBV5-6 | CASSTPGLAPIGTSYNEQFF | TGTGCCAGCAGCACACCGGGACTAGCCCCCATAGGGACCTCCTACAATGAGCAGTTCTTC
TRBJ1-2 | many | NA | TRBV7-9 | CASSGDSPTAGYTF | TGTGCCAGCAGCGGCGACAGCCCGACGGCTGGCTACACCTTC
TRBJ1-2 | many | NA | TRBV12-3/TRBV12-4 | CASSFTGKGYTF | TGTGCCAGCAGTTTTACGGGGAAAGGCTACACCTTC
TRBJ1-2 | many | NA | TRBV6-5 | CASRAGAYGYTF | TGTGCCAGCAGAGCAGGGGCCTATGGCTACACCTTC
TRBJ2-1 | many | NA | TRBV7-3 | CASSETPENEQFF | TGTGCCAGCAGCGAGACTCCGGAGAATGAGCAGTTCTTC
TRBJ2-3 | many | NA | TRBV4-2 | CASSQDGGTLGTTDTQYF | TGTGCCAGCAGCCAAGATGGAGGGACGCTCGGGACCACAGATACGCAGTATTTT
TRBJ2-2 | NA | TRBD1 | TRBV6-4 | CASSEGGANTGELFF | TGTGCCAGCAGTGAAGGGGGCGCGAACACCGGGGAGCTGTTTTTT
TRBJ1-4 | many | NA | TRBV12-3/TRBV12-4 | CASSLGRGYEKLFF | TGTGCCAGCAGTTTAGGCAGGGGATACGAAAAACTGTTTTTT
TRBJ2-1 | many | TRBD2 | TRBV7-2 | CASSLVGTSGPNEQFF | TGTGCCAGCAGCTTAGTCGGGACTAGCGGGCCCAATGAGCAGTTCTTC